This T cell receptor (beta chain) was captured in a study of blood T cell repertoires in COVID-19. The CDR3 is made up of 18 amino acids. The germline V gene encodes CDR1 LNHDA and CDR2 SQIVND (reference sequence). Germline trimming cut 2 bases from V and 2 bases from J; bases unmatched to any gene: 7. Original data processing: For nucleated cells, counts were estimated from reference gene primer amplification. Using immunoSEQ multiplex PCR, the repertoire was profiled, and TCRdb retains in-frame clones only, with some absent. V, J and clone size were drawn from that table, and D and trimming were deduced from the DNA. The sample has under 140,000 clones, less than 85% seen once.

This TCR came from a woman older than 75 with acute or convalescent COVID-19. V gene TRBV19 combines with J gene TRBJ2-6; 9 positions agree with TRBD1. Sequencing used peripheral blood. CDR3 in amino acids: CASSITGGAVPGANVLTF. The CDR3 nucleotides are TGTGCCAGTAGTATAACAGGGGGCGCAGTCCCTGGGGCCAACGTCCTGACTTTC.